The present entry profiles one T cell receptor beta chain with its context. Its target antigen remains unknown. No quality values exist for individual bases; no much larger clone is one base distant. Reading the germline V gene gives CDR1 MDHEN and CDR2 SYDVKM. V is cut by 2 bases and J by 6 bases, and the space between the germline ends is 11 bases. The CDR3 sequence holds 13 residues, the cysteine and phenylalanine included. The kept DNA is CDR3 alone, 39 bases in frame from the first base. The data stem from a study of cytomegalovirus exposure and HLA in healthy donors listed by TCRdb under 2017. Broadly, across the study: According to an earlier analysis of 450 to 650 of the donors, some 180 million T cells yielded 117 million unique TCR beta sequences and 250 to 350 Gb of sequence data. High-throughput TCR immunosequencing, statistical association of individual TCRs with disease status, and machine learning were combined to predict cytomegalovirus infection status. Among the roughly 400 genotyped donors, around 81% belonged to the genetic ancestry cluster associated with self-reported Caucasian donors. A handful of DR-DQ haplotypes were handled as single units for association and clustering because linkage in the cohort was strong. Around 330 gigabases of sequencing data and tens of millions of unique TCR sequences made up an early release that covered about 640 HLA-typed donors. Donor age, sex, ethnicity and CMV serostatus were compiled together with the repertoire data. In a later analysis, previously published TCR beta repertoires from fewer than 750 donors were re-analyzed and high-resolution HLA genotyping was added so that TCR occurrence patterns could be studied. Both class I and class II loci were covered by HLA typing, at four-digit resolution. The number of donors typed differed by locus, with about 629-630 for A, B, C, DRB1 and DQB1, roughly 550 for DQA1, approximately 580 for DPA1, and around 450 for DPB1. On average, over 200,000 unique TCR beta nucleotide sequences were sequenced per donor among 398 genotyped donors of the cohort, with 15% to 20% of those sequences being non-productive. In a later genetic analysis, genome-wide SNP genotypes for about 65% of the roughly 700 donors were used, and that subset was treated as a discovery cohort. All discovery cohort repertoires had been generated using a single sequencing platform. An earlier analysis of 587 of the donors applied high-throughput TCR beta sequencing to assess whether each TCR beta V gene segment acted as functional or pseudogenic. In addition to the first cohort of roughly 700 subjects, a separate validation cohort of 130 or so different subjects was used. The aim of the study was to test whether cataloging public T cell receptors could identify signatures of past pathogen exposure. The study used immunosequencing to profile the T cell repertoires of 666 subjects and linked those repertoires to cytomegalovirus serostatus. The later analysis used no new phenotypic data to find candidate immune exposures, relying instead on TCR beta sequences and their occurrence across donors.

Receptors were amplified or captured by the immunoSEQ multiplex PCR assay. A mixture of 60 forward primers for TCR Vbeta segments and 13 reverse primers for TCR Jbeta segments was used in the multiplex PCR. The CDR3 region of rearranged TCR beta genes was amplified from genomic DNA with a multiplex PCR assay. On the Illumina HiSeq System, the amplified TCR beta libraries were sequenced as 87-base-pair reads. Turning to the authors' computational methods: A later analysis tallied approximately 87 million unique TCR beta chains across the roughly 610 repertoires, and approximately 12 million of those chains were shared by two or more donors. To remove PCR and sequencing errors, raw reads were error-corrected and collapsed into unique sequences using a nearest-neighbor algorithm that merged closely related sequences. V, D and J gene segments were assigned by aligning CDR3 sequences to IMGT reference sequences. For a sequence to be retained, a match of at least six nucleotides to both a V gene segment and a J gene segment was required. A rearrangement was called productive if the CDR3 had no stop codons and remained in frame with V and J, and every other rearrangement was called non-productive. CDR3 was defined according to IMGT convention as the region running from the second conserved V-encoded cysteine to the conserved J-encoded phenylalanine. In an earlier analysis of 550 to 650 of the donors, sequences lacking an unambiguous match to a single V gene segment were excluded. An earlier analysis of roughly 590 of the donors called V segments functional above 56.7% productive rearrangements and segregating when the between-donor standard deviation exceeded 5%. To diagnose cytomegalovirus status from the catalog of TCR beta chain sequences, a statistical classification framework was built. In a later analysis, TCR nucleotide sequences were compared against IMGT/GENE-DB human TR gene sequences so that V and J genes could be assigned. In a later analysis, CDR3 sequences and most-parsimonious VDJ recombination scenarios were assigned using the TCRdist pipeline. In a later analysis, each TCR beta chain was defined by its CDR3 amino acid sequence together with its V-gene family, and reads lacking a unique V-gene family were excluded. As a way to deal with suspected cross-contamination and a sequencing artifact, a later analysis dropped hundreds of nucleotide sequences that were highly shared and had low generation probability. In a later analysis, a clonal expansion index for each public chain was calculated from normalized within-repertoire ranks of inferred template counts. A later analysis computed generation probabilities with a VDJ recombination model fitted to out-of-frame rearrangements, and checked the results against IGoR. Hypergeometric tests were used in a later analysis to score TCR-TCR, TCR-HLA and TCR-CMV co-occurrence, with a repertoire-size bias correction applied to the TCR pairs. To estimate false discovery rates, a later analysis permuted the HLA or CMV assignments 20 times. In a later analysis, co-occurring TCRs were grouped using DBSCAN, and TCRdist sequence similarity was added for clustering within HLA-allele-positive subsets. Repertoires with fewer than 30,000 or more than 120,000 public chains were left out of co-occurrence clustering, as were about 5 repertoires with anomalous nucleotide sharing. The source is immuneACCESS, and TCRdb retained only in-frame sequences with V and J called. Part of the clones is not carried over; for the studies checked, unresolved V genes explain less than half of this, and the remainder is unexplained. V, J and clone size reflect that table, while D and trimming were determined from the DNA. This sample comprises roughly 150,000 clones, 85% of them detected only once. 1% of the sample comes from the top ten.

The study at large found these results: Only TCR beta chains were sequenced in this cohort, and the absence of alpha or paired-chain data limited detectable features. A further reported finding was that TCR beta sequences accurately predicted the HLA-A and HLA-B alleles for most subjects in the first cohort. According to a later analysis, TCR association rates differed among HLA loci, with DRB1 alleles showing the most associated TCRs and HLA-C alleles showing the fewest. In a later genetic analysis, fewer N-insertions in productive TCRs were reported among donors in an Asian-associated ancestry cluster than the 666-donor mean. The study listed 150 to 200 TCR beta chains as associated with cytomegalovirus. V-gene and J-gene trimming of TCR beta chains was associated with a missense DCLRE1C variant in a later genetic analysis, and the association was replicated in an independent cohort. In vitro tests confirmed that a few of the cytomegalovirus-associated TCR beta chains recognize cytomegalovirus antigens. In a later analysis, several top co-occurrence clusters were reported to appear linked to parvovirus B19, influenza, CMV and Epstein-Barr virus. In an earlier analysis of 587 of the donors, most TCR beta V segments were observed in productive rearrangements about 87% or about 30% of the time, broadly matching IMGT annotations. Across donors, most TCR sequences were observed very rarely, whereas some public TCRs were present in many individuals. Compared with equally common non-associated chains, HLA-associated TCR beta chains in a later analysis were more clonally expanded and had lower generation probabilities. The authors suggested that the approach could potentially be extended to other disease states and immunological phenotypes. When HLA alleles, especially DR and DQ, strongly co-occurred, TCR associations were difficult to assign to individual alleles. According to a later analysis, most CMV-associated TCR beta chains appeared to be HLA-restricted, and the HLA associations seemed to be driven largely by CMV exposure. HLA typing was unavailable for some donors at each locus, so association tests used only the typed subset. In both the original and validation cohorts, the classifier was reported to diagnose cytomegalovirus status with high specificity and sensitivity. Linkage disequilibrium might explain the correlated functional status among segregating V segments, but an unknown experimental factor could not be excluded. Some IMGT-functional V segments, including TRBV6-2 and TRBV6-3, could not be told apart with the 87-base-pair reads, so those segments were excluded. The only immune exposure information available for the cohort was CMV serostatus. Presence/absence analyses assumed roughly uniform sequencing depth across donors, an assumption that may not hold. A cluster of highly shared sequence variants was judged likely to represent a technical artifact of the sequencing pipeline. Roughly 15 rarely observed V segments, including chromosome 9 orphons, were excluded from the earlier analysis of some 590 of the donors because counts were too low. At a false discovery rate of 0.05, a later analysis linked roughly 17,000 TCR beta sequences to specific HLA alleles.

The cohort was made up of under 800 healthy bone marrow donors. Cohort members were all nominally healthy when sampled, although unrecorded immune exposures were likely present. The donor tested CMV seronegative, placing the donor among the 350 to 400 seronegative members of the cohort. A peripheral blood sample was provided by each donor, and peripheral blood mononuclear cells were used for TCR beta sequencing. Genomic DNA was extracted from the blood cell samples with the Qiagen DNeasy Blood Extraction Kit. Here the chain combines TRBV28 and TRBJ2-7; matching of 5 bases hints at TRBD1 as the D gene. Sequencing used PBMCs. The clonotype originates from a boy aged 2-15 years in good health and CMV-seronegative. This receptor has the CDR3 CASSLKLGREQYF. The DNA is TGTGCCAGCAGTTTAAAGCTGGGGCGCGAGCAGTACTTC.